The 22 T cell receptor beta chains below all came from one sample that was sequenced in a study of blood T cells in healthy people across ages (dated by TCRdb to 2013 to 2016). Library prep was done by 5' RACE. TCRdb records Illumina HiSeq 2500 as the sequencer. A second PCR of about 6 to 11 cycles was performed with a sample-barcoded 5' primer and a J-beta primer mix. In TCRdb, the public reads were trimmed at Q25 with fastp and aligned with MiXCR, with productive beta chains retained. Rows matching on CDR3 protein sequence are summarized as one entry with the most common DNA and genes. The sample includes roughly 730,000 distinct CDR3 sequences, with just over 55% observed a single time. The ten largest clones capture 20% to 30% of the sample. Sample: blood. Receptors originate from a man aged 40-49 years in good health.

For the CDR3, the DNA is TGCAGCGTTGCGCGGACAGGGGGCGATGAAAAACTGTTTTTT. It is translated as CSVARTGGDEKLFF. The chain uses TRBV29-1 and TRBJ1-4, with 11 bases identical to TRBD1. The CDR3 has 14 amino acids. The germline CDR1 and CDR2 sequences are SQVTM and ANQGSEA. The ends lost 4 bases at V and 6 bases at J; junction bases unmatched: 4.

In this sample, this clonotype turned up a few times. In nucleotides, the CDR3 is TGCGCCAGCAGCCCGCGGGGGGTTTTCTCAGATACGCAGTATTTT. It yields the protein CASSPRGVFSDTQYF. This rearrangement joins TRBV4-3 to TRBJ2-3, with TRBD2 matching over 8 bases. The J segment lost 4 bases and the V segment lost 4 bases, leaving 7 bases of the junction unmatched. The CDR3 contains 15 residues. Germline V gene sequence: CDR1 LGHNA, CDR2 YSLEER.

This clonotype occurred many times. This rearrangement joins TRBV5-1 to TRBJ2-1, with 10 bases matching TRBD1. The CDR3 runs to 16 residues. CDR1 and CDR2 (germline): SGHRS, YFSETQ. V was pared by 6 bases and J by 5 bases, with 11 bases of the junction left unmatched. The CDR3 spells CASTITPGTGDNEQFF. CDR3 DNA: TGCGCCAGCACCATTACCCCCGGGACAGGGGACAATGAGCAGTTCTTC.

This clonotype was seen only a few times. This chain's CDR3 is CASSLRRDSTDTQYF. The CDR3 nucleotides are TGCGCCAGCAGCTTACGGCGGGATAGCACAGATACGCAGTATTTT. The genes are TRBV5-1 and TRBJ2-3; possible D gene TRBD2, 6 bases. Trimming removed 2 bases at V and 0 bases at J, with 10 bases between. CDR1 and CDR2 (germline): SGHRS, YFSETQ. The CDR3 is made up of 15 amino acids.

This clonotype was recorded a few times. V gene TRBV12-3 or TRBV12-4 combines with J gene TRBJ1-4; 9 nucleotides agree with TRBD1. This CDR3 spans 15 amino acids. Unmatched junction bases numbered 9, after V lost 6 bases and J lost 7 bases. This CDR3 is CASSPRDRVIEKLFF. Here the CDR3 DNA reads TGTGCCAGCAGCCCACGGGACAGGGTGATTGAAAAACTGTTTTTT.

The chain combines TRBV7-3 with TRBJ2-7, with no clear D. CDR3 length: 15 amino acids. CDR1 is SGHTA and CDR2 is FQGTGA in the germline V gene. V gave up 5 bases and J gave up 3 bases, with 17 bases separating them. The CDR3 loop reads CASSRPDTIYYEQYF. CDR3 in DNA: TGTGCCAGCAGCCGACCTGACACGATCTACTACGAGCAGTACTTC.

V gene TRBV29-1 combines with J gene TRBJ2-3; 7 bases match TRBD2. CDR3 length: 13 amino acids. The germline V gene has CDR1 SQVTM and CDR2 ANQGSEA. V dropped 7 bases and J dropped 4; count of bases not matched to a gene: 8. The CDR3 spells CSAGGRGADTQYF. The DNA for the CDR3 is TGCAGCGCCGGGGGGAGAGGGGCAGATACGCAGTATTTT.

The genes are TRBV20-1 and TRBJ2-3; TRBD2 might be the D (7 bases). Trimming cost V 1 base and J 12 bases, with 20 bases left between them. This CDR3 region has 14 residues. Germline loops: CDR1 DFQATT, CDR2 SNEGSKA (reference sequence). DNA of the CDR3: TGCAGTGCTAGAGTCGGGACGGGCGGGGGCGGTCAGTATTTT. It codes for CSARVGTGGGGQYF.

The chain carries TRBV2 and TRBJ2-7; D is ambiguous. The V gene lost 7 bases and the J gene lost 0 bases, with 7 bases spanning the gap. The germline V gene encodes CDR1 SNHLY and CDR2 FYNNEI. The CDR3 is 12 residues long. The CDR3 sequence is CASTRNSYEQYF. The CDR3, as DNA: TGTGCCAGCACCAGGAACTCCTACGAGCAGTACTTC.

The chain carries TRBV24-1 and TRBJ2-5; TRBD1 matches 9 bases. This CDR3 has 15 amino acids. Germline V gene data show CDR1 as KGHDR and CDR2 as SFDVKD. The trim removed 7 bases at V and 2 bases at J, leaving 7 bases unmatched. This chain's CDR3 is CATSNPGQGQETQYF. The CDR3 nucleotides are TGTGCCACCAGCAACCCGGGACAGGGACAAGAGACCCAGTACTTC.

This sequence joins TRBV20-1 and TRBJ2-7, with a tentative D call TRBD2 (6 bases). Gene TRBJ2-5 matches the end of the DNA better, so the J call may be wrong. Germline CDR1 reads DFQATT; CDR2 reads SNEGSKA (reference sequence). The length of the CDR3 is 14 residues. In DNA form, the CDR3 reads TGCAGTGCTAGAGTCGTTGGGGGGAAAGGGACCCAGTACTTC. It encodes CSARVVGGKGTQYF.

CDR3 protein: CASSPLAEGGNEQFF. CDR3 in DNA: TGTGCCAGCAGCCCACTAGCGGAGGGCGGGAATGAGCAGTTCTTC. The chain is built from TRBV12-3 or TRBV12-4 and TRBJ2-1; 8 positions agree with TRBD2. Germline trimming cut 6 bases from V and 7 bases from J; bases unmatched to any gene: 11. The CDR3 totals 15 residues.

The table lists this clonotype with a few counts. The chain joins TRBV5-1 to TRBJ1-1, with D maybe TRBD1 (5 bases). CDR1 is SGHRS and CDR2 is YFSETQ in the germline V gene. The length of the CDR3 is 14 residues. Trimming cost V 4 bases and J 0 bases, with 10 bases left between them. Here the CDR3 DNA reads TGCGCCAGCAGCCGCGACAGCCTGAACACTGAAGCTTTCTTT. Protein sequence: CASSRDSLNTEAFF.

The sample holds a few counts of this clonotype. The chain combines TRBV29-1 with TRBJ2-4; no clear D gene. The germline V gene encodes CDR1 SQVTM and CDR2 ANQGSEA. V was pared by 5 bases and J by 6 bases, with 5 bases between. This CDR3 is 10 amino acids long. As DNA, the CDR3 is TGCAGCGTTATTGGAAACATTCAGTACTTC. Its translation is CSVIGNIQYF.

The rearrangement uses TRBV28 and TRBJ1-5; no clear D gene. The length of the CDR3 is 14 residues. The ends were cut back, 1 base at V and 4 bases at J, with 8 bases in the middle. Germline loops: CDR1 MDHEN, CDR2 SYDVKM. CDR3 protein: CASSLSGINQPQHF. CDR3 DNA sequence: TGTGCCAGCAGTTTATCGGGGATTAATCAGCCCCAGCATTTT.

This clonotype has a single count. CDR3 residues: CSSESYNEQFF. As DNA, the CDR3 is TGCAGCTCTGAGAGCTACAATGAGCAGTTCTTC. This chain links TRBV29-1 with TRBJ2-1; D not resolved. V lost 8 bases, J lost 3 bases, and 8 bases lay in between. Germline assignment: CDR1 SQVTM and CDR2 ANQGSEA. The CDR3 contains 11 residues.

CDR3 nucleotides: TGTGCCAGCAGCTGCGGGCAGACTAGAGAAGCTTTCTTT. Its protein is CASSCGQTREAFF. This chain uses TRBV7-9 with TRBJ1-1; D is undetermined. The CDR3 contains 13 residues. The V gene lost 4 bases and the J gene lost 8 bases, with 14 bases spanning the gap. Germline assignment: CDR1 SEHNR and CDR2 FQNEAQ (reference sequence).

The gene calls are TRBV9 and TRBJ2-3; D may be TRBD2 (6 bases). The CDR3 spans 16 residues. Between the trimmed V and J ends, which lost 0 bases and 1 base, there was a span of 12 bases. Germline values: CDR1 SGDLS, CDR2 YYNGEE. In nucleotides, the CDR3 is TGTGCCAGCAGCGTAGCGTGGGACTTACGCACAGATACGCAGTATTTT. It codes for CASSVAWDLRTDTQYF.

V is TRBV2 and J is TRBJ1-5; 11 nucleotides align to TRBD1. The germline V gene has CDR1 SNHLY and CDR2 FYNNEI. V was clipped by 6 bases and J by 4 bases; unmatched bases: 5. This CDR3 contains 15 residues. Written as DNA, the CDR3 is TGTGCCAGCAGAGTGGACAGGGGGCAGAATCAGCCCCAGCATTTT. It yields the protein CASRVDRGQNQPQHF.

V usage is TRBV7-2 and J usage is TRBJ1-5, with 10 bases that match TRBD1. Germline CDR1 is SGHTA and CDR2 is FQGNSA. The CDR3 has 15 residues. V was clipped by 5 bases and J by 5 bases; unmatched bases: 6. Written as DNA, the CDR3 is TGTGCCAGCAGCGATAGGACAGGGGGTCATCAGCCCCAGCATTTT. Translating gives CASSDRTGGHQPQHF.

The chain joins TRBV9 to TRBJ2-7; a weak D match, TRBD2 (6 bases). Deletions cut 0 bases from V and 0 bases from J, with 10 bases between. Germline assignment: CDR1 SGDLS and CDR2 YYNGEE. CDR3 length equals 15 residues. The CDR3 here is CASSVEEGGSYEQYF. The CDR3 DNA follows: TGTGCCAGCAGCGTAGAGGAGGGAGGCTCCTACGAGCAGTACTTC.

The CDR3 coding sequence is TGTGCCAGCAGGAGGGACGGTGGCGGGGATGGCTACACCTTC. This encodes CASRRDGGGDGYTF. The chain couples TRBV28 to TRBJ1-2; D possibly corresponds to TRBD1 (5 bases). Germline V gives CDR1 MDHEN, CDR2 SYDVKM. This CDR3 spans 14 amino acids. V was trimmed by 6 bases and J by 6 bases, leaving 17 bases between them.